This T cell receptor (beta chain) was captured in a study of graft-versus-host responses after intestinal transplantation. With respect to this clone: Its antigen is still unknown.

Repertoires were generated with immunoSEQ multiplex PCR, while TCRdb's copy carries only in-frame clones and drops some. The table records about 4,500 clones, approximately 80% of them present only once. Broader study findings: Allografts of patients with graft-donor T cell macrochimerism showed high graft-versus-host to host-versus-graft clone ratios. Early after transplant, HvG clones declined as circulating GvH clones peaked.

Germline V gene data show CDR1 as MGHRA and CDR2 as YSYEKL. The CDR3 extends over 15 amino acids. V dropped 7 bases and J dropped 6; count of bases not matched to a gene: 9. Intraepithelial and lamina propria lymphocytes were released after the graft tissue was processed. J is TRBJ2-2 and V is TRBV4-1, with 9 bases lining up with TRBD1. The receptor's source is a human patient who received an intestinal transplant, so some T cells may come from the graft donor. Sequenced material: ileum tissue, taken 338 days after intestinal transplantation. In DNA, the CDR3 is TGCGCCAGCACCTTCTCGGGACAGGGTTCCGGGGAGCTGTTTTTT. It yields the protein CASTFSGQGSGELFF.